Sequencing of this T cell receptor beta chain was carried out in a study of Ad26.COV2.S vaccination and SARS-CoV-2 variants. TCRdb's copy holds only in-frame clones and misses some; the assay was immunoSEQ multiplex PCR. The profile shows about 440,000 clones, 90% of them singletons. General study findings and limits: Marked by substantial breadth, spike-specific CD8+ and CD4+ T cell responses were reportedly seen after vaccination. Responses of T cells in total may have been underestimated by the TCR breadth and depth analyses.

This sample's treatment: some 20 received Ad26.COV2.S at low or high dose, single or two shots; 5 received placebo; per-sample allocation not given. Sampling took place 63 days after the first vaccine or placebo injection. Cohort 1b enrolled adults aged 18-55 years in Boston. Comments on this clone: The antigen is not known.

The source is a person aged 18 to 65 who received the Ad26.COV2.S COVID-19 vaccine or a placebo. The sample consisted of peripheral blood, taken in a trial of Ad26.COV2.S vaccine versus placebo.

The CDR3 region has the DNA TGTGCCAGCAGCTTATCTCCCACCGGGGAGCTGTTTTTT. This sequence encodes CASSLSPTGELFF. V usage is TRBV11-2 and J usage is TRBJ2-2; unclear D gene. The germline CDR1 and CDR2 sequences are SGHAT and FQNNGV. V lost 2 bases to trimming and J lost 4 bases, with 5 bases between them. This CDR3 spans 13 amino acids.